The 23 T cell receptor beta chains below come from one sample, sequenced in a study of T cell responses to AZD1222 COVID-19 vaccine. Libraries were prepared by immunoSEQ multiplex PCR; TCRdb keeps only in-frame clonotypes and omits some of them. The data show 120,000 to 150,000 clones, with 93% seen just once and 0.91% held by the top ten. Source: peripheral blood, taken on day 0 of MenACWY control vaccination. The receptors derive from an adult in good health.

The rearrangement joins TRBV6-7 to TRBJ2-2; D might be TRBD2 (5 bases). TRBV6-7 is given ORF status, its function remaining uncertain. V was trimmed by 0 bases and J by 5 bases, leaving 25 bases between them. The CDR3 is 20 residues long. CDR3 in DNA: TGTGCCAGCAGTTACTCCCGGAGCATATGTGGTAGCGAATGTACCGGGGAGCTGTTTTTT. Protein sequence: CASSYSRSICGSECTGELFF.

The rearrangement uses TRBV5-1 and TRBJ1-1, with D tentatively TRBD1 (5 bases). V was trimmed by 0 bases and J by 1 base, leaving 10 bases between them. Germline values: CDR1 SGHRS, CDR2 YFSETQ. This CDR3 contains 15 residues. CDR3 loop: CASSLAGQGNTEAFF. The CDR3 bases are TGCGCCAGCAGCTTGGCCGGGCAGGGGAACACTGAAGCTTTCTTT.

The chain joins TRBV9 to TRBJ2-3; D ambiguous. CDR3 size: 13 residues. Germline V gives CDR1 SGDLS, CDR2 YYNGEE. Trimming removed 3 bases at V and 2 bases at J, with 7 bases between. The CDR3 spells CASSERATDTQYF. The CDR3 bases are TGTGCCAGCAGCGAAAGGGCCACAGATACGCAGTATTTT.

The chain uses TRBV3-1 (or the pseudogene TRBV3-2) and TRBJ1-6, with 9 bases fitting TRBD1. CDR3 length equals 20 residues. Unmatched junction bases numbered 12, after V lost 3 bases and J lost 0 bases. Germline V gene data show CDR1 as LGHDT and CDR2 as YNNKEL (reference sequence). In DNA, the CDR3 is TGTGCCAGCAGCCAGGGACCGGGACAGGGTTTAAGCTCCTATAATTCACCCCTCCACTTT. Protein product: CASSQGPGQGLSSYNSPLHF.

The CDR3 DNA follows: TGTGCCAGCAGTCGGGACAGGGGGACCTACAATGAGCAGTTCTTC. Encoded protein: CASSRDRGTYNEQFF. V is TRBV2 and J is TRBJ2-1; TRBD1 matches at 11 bases. With 5 bases clipped from V and 2 bases from J, the junction kept 2 bases outside the gene matches. CDR1 is SNHLY and CDR2 is FYNNEI in the germline V gene. The CDR3 covers 15 residues.

The rearrangement joins TRBV7-3 to TRBJ2-5, with 12 bases that match TRBD2. The germline CDR1 and CDR2 sequences are SGHTA and FQGTGA. The trim removed 5 bases at V and 5 bases at J, leaving 3 bases unmatched. The CDR3 is made up of 14 amino acids. In DNA, the CDR3 is TGTGCCAGCAGCCCAGGACTAGCGGGGGAGACCCAGTACTTC. Translation gives CASSPGLAGETQYF. The variable domain in full, completed from reference TRBV7-3 and TRBJ2-5, reads GAGVSQTPSNKVTEKGKYVELRCDPISGHTALYWYRQSLGQGPEFLIYFQGTGAADDSGLPNDRFFAVRPEGSVSTLKIQRTERGDSAVYLCASSPGLAGETQYFGPGTRLLVL.

The rearrangement joins TRBV24-1 to TRBJ2-5; D is perhaps TRBD1 (6 bases). The CDR3 loop spans 16 amino acids. Trimming cost V 4 bases and J 5 bases, with 19 bases left between them. The germline CDR1 and CDR2 sequences are KGHDR and SFDVKD. CDR3 sequence reads: CATSEPGRGSLETQYF. The CDR3 DNA sequence: TGTGCCACCAGTGAGCCTGGCAGGGGATCCTTGGAGACCCAGTACTTC.

The J gene is TRBJ2-3, the V gene TRBV19; perhaps TRBD2 as D (5 bases). This CDR3 has 13 amino acids. CDR1 LNHDA and CDR2 SQIVND come from the germline V gene (reference sequence). V lost 3 bases and J lost 4, with 8 bases in between. CDR3 loop: CASSISRADTQYF. The DNA for the CDR3 is TGTGCCAGTAGTATCTCGAGGGCAGATACGCAGTATTTT. Full variable domain (remainder filled in from reference TRBV19 and TRBJ2-3): DGGITQSPKYLFRKEGQNVTLSCEQNLNHDAMYWYRQDPGQGLRLIYYSQIVNDFQKGDIAEGYSVSREKKESFPLTVTSAQKNPTAFYLCASSISRADTQYFGPGTRLTVL.

The chain couples TRBV30 to TRBJ1-1; D is unclear. The V gene's germline CDR1 is GTSNPN and CDR2 SVGIG (reference sequence). The V and J ends lost 1 base and 3 bases respectively, with 21 bases between them. The CDR3 has 17 amino acids. Written as DNA, the CDR3 is TGTGCCTGGAGTGCGAAGAGGTTCGGCTCCCCTTACACTGAAGCTTTCTTT. It translates to CAWSAKRFGSPYTEAFF.

The gene calls are TRBV12-3 or TRBV12-4 and TRBJ1-1; no clear D gene. The CDR3 has 13 amino acids. Trimming took 4 bases from V and 1 from J, leaving 7 bases between them. The DNA of the CDR3 is TGTGCCAGCAGTTCGGACGGGAACACTGAAGCTTTCTTT. Its translation is CASSSDGNTEAFF.

The gene calls are TRBV19 and TRBJ1-5; D is perhaps TRBD1 (6 bases). The CDR3 contains 17 residues. Trimming removed 0 bases at V and 1 base at J, with 13 bases between. CDR1 and CDR2 (germline): LNHDA, SQIVND (reference sequence). The CDR3 reads CASSIDFIDRSNQPQHF. The CDR3 DNA follows: TGTGCCAGTAGTATAGATTTCATCGACAGGAGCAATCAGCCCCAGCATTTT.

The genes are TRBV12-3 or TRBV12-4 and TRBJ1-2; D unresolved. The CDR3 has 13 amino acids. V lost 3 bases, J lost 6 bases, and 11 bases lay in between. The CDR3 here is CASSFSRQNGYTF. In nucleotides, the CDR3 is TGTGCCAGCAGTTTCTCTCGGCAGAATGGCTACACCTTC.

The rearrangement joins TRBV27 to TRBJ1-2; D may be TRBD1 (6 bases). There are 12 residues in the CDR3. V lost 6 bases to trimming and J lost 6 bases, with 11 bases between them. CDR1 is MNHEY, CDR2 SMNVEV, per germline (reference sequence). The CDR3 DNA sequence: TGTGCCAGCAGAGGGGGGGCGCATGGCTACACCTTC. Translating gives CASRGGAHGYTF.

Turning to this clone: The junction departs from germline at one end; a sequencing error may be responsible. This chain uses TRBV11-1 with TRBJ1-1, with TRBD1 identical over 10 bases. Per germline, CDR1 SGHAT and CDR2 FQDESV (reference sequence). The CDR3 runs 16 residues. This chain's CDR3 is CASSKEVGQGNPEAFF. The CDR3 DNA sequence: TGTGCCAGCAGCAAAGAAGTGGGACAGGGGAACCCTGAAGCTTTCTTT.

The rearrangement uses TRBV19 and TRBJ1-1; D is possibly TRBD1 (6 bases). The germline V and J ends were trimmed by 6 bases and 1 base, with 12 bases remaining between them. The CDR3 loop spans 14 amino acids. Germline CDR1 and CDR2: LNHDA and SQIVND (reference sequence). The CDR3 loop reads CASRTGTPNTEAFF. Here the CDR3 DNA reads TGTGCCAGTAGAACCGGGACACCGAACACTGAAGCTTTCTTT.

This clone was picked up one time. The rearrangement uses TRBV5-1 and TRBJ2-1, with D possibly being TRBD1 (5 bases). CDR3 length: 13 residues. Trimming took 0 bases from V and 7 from J, leaving 8 bases between them. CDR1 is SGHRS, CDR2 YFSETQ, per germline. The CDR3 sequence: CASSLDNRNEQFF. Here the CDR3 DNA reads TGCGCCAGCAGCTTGGACAACAGGAATGAGCAGTTCTTC.

The V call is TRBV9, the J call TRBJ1-3, with D unclear. The CDR3 loop spans 12 amino acids. The germline V gene encodes CDR1 SGDLS and CDR2 YYNGEE. V dropped 5 bases and J dropped 0 bases, with 3 bases sitting between them. CDR3 amino acids: CASRASGNTIYF. The CDR3 DNA reads as TGTGCCAGCAGGGCCTCTGGAAACACCATATATTTT. Full variable domain (missing parts from reference TRBV9 and TRBJ1-3): DSGVTQTPKHLITATGQRVTLRCSPRSGDLSVYWYQQSLDQGLQFLIQYYNGEERAKGNILERFSAQQFPDLHSELNLSSLELGDSALYFCASRASGNTIYFGEGSWLTVV.

The chain combines TRBV30 with TRBJ2-3; D is uncertain. The germline V gene encodes CDR1 GTSNPN and CDR2 SVGIG (reference sequence). This CDR3 has 11 residues. V lost 0 bases and J lost 8, with 6 bases in between. The DNA of the CDR3 is TGTGCCTGGAGTGTACAAGGTACGCAGTATTTT. Translated, it gives CAWSVQGTQYF. The full variable domain, rest sourced from reference TRBV30 and TRBJ2-3, is SQTIHQWPATLVQPVGSPLSLECTVEGTSNPNLYWYRQAAGRGLQLLFYSVGIGQISSEVPQNLSASRPQDRQFILSSKKLLLSDSGFYLCAWSVQGTQYFGPGTRLTVL.

Here the CDR3 reads CASSLATGLMNTEAFF. The CDR3 DNA reads TGTGCCAGCAGCTTAGCGACAGGGTTAATGAACACTGAAGCTTTCTTT. The rearrangement links TRBV7-9 to TRBJ1-1; 7 bases agree with TRBD1. CDR1 is SEHNR and CDR2 is FQNEAQ in the germline V gene (reference sequence). This CDR3 is 16 amino acids long. V gave up 0 bases and J gave up 0 bases; unmatched junction bases: 4.

This clone was seen only once. The V call is TRBV10-3, the J call TRBJ1-6, with 9 bases matching TRBD1. Germline loops: CDR1 ENHRY, CDR2 SYGVKD. V lost 2 bases and J lost 10; bases outside the gene matches: 6. This CDR3 region has 15 residues. CDR3 in DNA: TGTGCCATCAGTGAGCGAGGGACAGGGCGATCACCCCTCCACTTT. This gives the protein CAISERGTGRSPLHF.

The gene calls are TRBV5-5 and TRBJ1-1; unclear D gene. Germline loops: CDR1 SGHKS, CDR2 YYEKEE (reference sequence). Trimming shortened V by 5 bases and J by 0 bases, and 17 bases separated the two germline ends. The CDR3 is 16 amino acids. The CDR3 region has the DNA TGTGCCAGCAGAGTGGAGGGTCGGGGATTGAACACTGAAGCTTTCTTT. Translating it yields CASRVEGRGLNTEAFF. The complete variable domain, with remaining parts taken from reference TRBV5-5 and TRBJ1-1, reads DAGVTQSPTHLIKTRGQQVTLRCSPISGHKSVSWYQQVLGQGPQFIFQYYEKEERGRGNFPDRFSARQFPNYSSELNVNALLLGDSALYLCASRVEGRGLNTEAFFGQGTRLTVV.

This chain links TRBV5-1 with TRBJ1-2; D uncertain. Per the germline V gene, CDR1 is SGHRS and CDR2 is YFSETQ. Trimming shortened V by 4 bases and J by 5 bases, and 15 bases separated the two germline ends. CDR3 size: 14 residues. The CDR3 spells CASSLREGAYGYTF. The CDR3 coding sequence is TGCGCCAGCAGCCTCCGGGAAGGCGCATATGGCTACACCTTC.

The chain has TRBV3-1 (or the pseudogene TRBV3-2) and TRBJ1-2, with no clear D. The germline V and J ends were trimmed by 4 bases and 8 bases, with 23 bases remaining between them. Germline loops: CDR1 LGHDT, CDR2 YNNKEL (reference sequence). The CDR3 runs to 16 residues. In nucleotides, the CDR3 is TGTGCCAGCAGCCCCGATTTGGAGGGCTGGGAGTACGGCTACACCTTC. Protein: CASSPDLEGWEYGYTF.